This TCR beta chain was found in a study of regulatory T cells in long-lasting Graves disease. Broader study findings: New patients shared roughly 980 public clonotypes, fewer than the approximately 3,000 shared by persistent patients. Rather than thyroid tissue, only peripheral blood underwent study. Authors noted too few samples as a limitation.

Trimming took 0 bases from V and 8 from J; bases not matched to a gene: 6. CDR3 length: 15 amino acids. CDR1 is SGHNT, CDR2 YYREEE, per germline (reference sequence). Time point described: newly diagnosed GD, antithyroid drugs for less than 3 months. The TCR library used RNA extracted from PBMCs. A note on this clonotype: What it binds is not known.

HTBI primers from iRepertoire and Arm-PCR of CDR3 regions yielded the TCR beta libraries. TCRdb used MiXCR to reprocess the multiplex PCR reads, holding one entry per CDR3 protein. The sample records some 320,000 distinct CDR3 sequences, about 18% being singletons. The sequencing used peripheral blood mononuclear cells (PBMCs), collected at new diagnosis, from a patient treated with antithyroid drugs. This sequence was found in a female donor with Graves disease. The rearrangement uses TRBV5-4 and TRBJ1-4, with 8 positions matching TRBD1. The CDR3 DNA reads TGTGCCAGCAGCTTGGGACAGGGGTCAAACGAAAAACTGTTTTTT. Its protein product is CASSLGQGSNEKLFF. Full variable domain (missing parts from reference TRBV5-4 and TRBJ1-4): ETGVTQSPTHLIKTRGQQVTLRCSSQSGHNTVSWYQQALGQGPQFIFQYYREEENGRGNFPPRFSGLQFPNYSSELNVNALELDDSALYLCASSLGQGSNEKLFFGSGTQLSVL.